This record looks at one T cell receptor beta chain sequence and its context. This clone has just a few counts. The specificity of this receptor is unknown. Within one base of it there is no much larger clone, and no base qualities were kept. The High Capacity cDNA Reverse Transcription Kit was used to reverse transcribe all of the isolated RNA, meaning that expressed TCRB transcripts were what got sequenced. Deep immunoSEQ sequencing was applied to naive, central memory and regulatory T cell samples, giving an average of roughly 3.6 million total reads per sample. Sorted cells were lysed in RLT buffer and RNA was extracted with DNase-treated RNeasy Micro or Mini kits, depending on cell number. To prevent cross-contamination, every cell subset was processed on its own, while patient and healthy donor samples were processed together. TCRB sequences were amplified from cDNA with the immunoSEQ multiplex PCR, producing 87-bp fragments spanning the CDR3 region. The amplicons were sequenced using the Illumina HiSeq platform. As for how the authors treated the data: Synthetic template baselines were used to correct PCR bias computationally, reads within Hamming distance 2 were collapsed, and singletons that could not be merged were discarded. By aligning reads against IMGT, V, D and J genes, CDR3 length, and insertions or deletions at six rearrangement sites were assigned. Within each subset, clonotype counts were normalized to sorted cell number, and only after that were true diversity and Gini coefficients computed with the tcR R package. The overlap coefficient, calculated on TCRB nucleotide sequences, was used to measure repertoire sharing. TCRdb obtained this table from immuneACCESS and retained in-frame rearrangements with V and J assigned. These tables miss some clones; where compared with another copy, unresolved V genes account for less than half of the shortfall, and the remainder is unexplained. V and J calls and clone size follow that table, whereas D and trimming were derived from the DNA. Across this sample there are 250,000 to 300,000 clones, with 7.5% to 9.5% seen only once. The ten largest clones capture 1% of the sample.

This sample was taken from a study of beta chain features in type 1 diabetes listed by TCRdb under 2018. About the investigation overall: Mean age, gender distribution, total cell number and subset yield were not different between patients and healthy donors. Across all samples, approximately 98,000,000 sorted cells were examined, and cell number per subset correlated strongly with RNA yield. The study compared the TCRB repertoires of sorted circulating CD4+ T cell subsets in recently diagnosed type 1 diabetes patients with those in matched healthy donors. Whereas all 30 or so donors provided naive and central memory subsets, regulatory and stem cell-like memory subsets were isolated from just 8 patients and about 8 healthy donors. What the authors observed across the whole study: Patients with type 1 diabetes made fewer insertions and deleted more nucleotides at VDJ recombination sites, implying thymic rearrangement abnormalities. Naive, central memory and regulatory TCRB repertoires appeared to be more alike among patients than among healthy donors. Because small numbers of individuals were included in the HLA sub-analyses, any influence of HLA type on TCRB rearrangement was left unresolved. PCR might favor shorter templates, but patient and control samples were amplified and corrected together, so any skew would affect both groups equally. Because cDNA was sequenced instead of genomic DNA, highly expressing activated cells could be over-represented, though the groups showed no difference in activation or CD3 levels. In all four CD4+ subsets, TCRB CDR3 length was moderately but significantly shorter in type 1 diabetes patients.

Each donor gave one peripheral blood draw, approximately 110 mL on average, collected into heparinised tubes. A BD FACSAria II and a panel including CD45RO, CCR7, CD25, CD127, CD95 and CD27 were used to sort naive, central memory, regulatory and stem cell-like memory CD4+ T cells. A purity above 98% was achieved for all sorted populations. PBMCs were separated immediately by Lymphoprep density gradient centrifugation and were stained directly, without being cultured. So that batch effects would be minimized, each experiment stained and sorted samples in pairs, pairing one healthy donor with one patient. At the junction V is shortened by 3 bases and J by 1 base, with 8 bases in between. CDR1 and CDR2 (SGHAT, FQNNGV) derive from the germline V gene. The CDR3, from cysteine to phenylalanine, totals 14 residues. Just the 42-base CDR3 DNA is kept, in frame starting at base 1.

In this chain, TRBV11-2 is recombined with TRBJ2-3; the D gene cannot be named for sure. The receptor comes from a woman younger than 30 in good health. The source material was central memory CD4+ T cells from blood. The sequenced DNA is TGTGCCAGCAGCTTTGAACTACGCACAGATACGCAGTATTTT. It specifies CASSFELRTDTQYF.